Each of the 6 T cell receptor beta chains below was sequenced from the same sample in a study of blood T cell repertoires in COVID-19. The data were produced by immunoSEQ multiplex PCR, yet TCRdb's version contains in-frame clones alone and is incomplete. The sample contains 140,000 or so clones, approximately 80% of which appear only once. Input material: peripheral blood. These receptors originate from a woman between 45 and 65 years old with acute or convalescent COVID-19.

This chain uses TRBV4-3 with TRBJ2-7, with D possibly being TRBD2 (6 bases). Per the germline V gene, CDR1 is LGHNA and CDR2 is YSLEER. Trimming removed 0 bases at V and 3 bases at J, with 15 bases between. The CDR3 is 16 amino acids. DNA of the CDR3: TGCGCCAGCAGCCAAGATCTGGGGGGAAGCGGCTACGAGCAGTACTTC. It codes for CASSQDLGGSGYEQYF.

V and J are TRBV9 and TRBJ1-1; tentative D call: TRBD1 (5 bases). CDR1 and CDR2 (germline): SGDLS, YYNGEE. This CDR3 region has 15 residues. V lost 2 bases to trimming and J lost 4 bases, with 15 bases between them. DNA for the CDR3: TGTGCCAGCAGCGTCAGAGCATCAGGGCTCACTGAAGCTTTCTTT. This encodes CASSVRASGLTEAFF.

The V and J genes are TRBV27 and TRBJ1-6; D ambiguous. V shed 3 bases and J shed 1 base, with 7 bases lying between them. Germline CDR1 MNHEY, CDR2 SMNVEV (reference sequence). This CDR3 spans 15 amino acids. The CDR3 spells CASSLGRSYNSPLHF. Written as DNA, the CDR3 is TGTGCCAGCAGTTTGGGCAGGTCCTATAATTCACCCCTCCACTTT.

This clone came up a few times. CDR3: CASSLFSGADTQYF. DNA for the CDR3: TGTGCCAGCAGTTTATTTTCAGGGGCGGATACGCAGTATTTT. The chain has TRBV28 and TRBJ2-3, with a weak D call TRBD1 (6 bases). The CDR3 length is 14 residues. The germline gives CDR1 MDHEN, CDR2 SYDVKM. Trimming took off 1 base at V and 6 bases at J, with 11 bases between the two ends.

This clone was recorded only once. V and J are TRBV27 and TRBJ2-7, with D possibly matching TRBD2 (5 bases). This CDR3 has 15 amino acids. Germline V gene data show CDR1 as MNHEY and CDR2 as SMNVEV (reference sequence). V lost 8 bases, J lost 4 bases, and 21 bases lay in between. The CDR3 loop is CASGLSGAVYYEQYF. CDR3 coding DNA: TGTGCCAGCGGACTTTCGGGCGCCGTGTATTACGAGCAGTACTTC.

The chain has TRBV20-1 and TRBJ2-7; D ambiguous. CDR1 and CDR2 (germline): DFQATT, SNEGSKA (reference sequence). The CDR3 contains 11 residues. The V and J ends lost 6 bases and 3 bases respectively, with 9 bases between them. CDR3 in amino acids: CSARINYEQYF. CDR3 coding DNA: TGCAGTGCGAGAATAAACTACGAGCAGTACTTC.